The next 5 T cell receptor beta chains were all read from a single sample in a study of metastatic and nonmetastatic thyroid tumors. Thyroid surgery took place with no prior treatment in any patient. TCRdb re-analyzed the PCR reads through MiXCR. The repertoire holds roughly 20,000 clones, with 25% to 30% as singletons. The sample was tumor tissue. These receptors came from a female donor with papillary thyroid cancer or a benign thyroid nodule (not recorded which). Some clones in this sample may be carry-over from other donors' samples.

The J gene is TRBJ1-2, the V gene TRBV20-1; D is unresolved. The V gene lost 3 bases and the J gene lost 2 bases, with 19 bases spanning the gap. CDR1 DFQATT and CDR2 SNEGSKA come from the germline V gene (reference sequence). This CDR3 comprises 16 residues. The CDR3 protein is CSASGLTKGRNYGYTF. The CDR3 DNA is TGCAGTGCTAGTGGCCTTACTAAGGGAAGAAACTATGGCTACACCTTC.

This clone has a count of ten or more. The chain joins TRBV6-1 to TRBJ2-3; 7 nucleotides line up with TRBD2. Germline-derived CDR1 and CDR2 are MNHNS and SASEGT. V was pared by 3 bases and J by 0 bases, with 6 bases of the junction left unmatched. The CDR3 has 16 amino acids. The CDR3 is CASSDWGGGSTDTQYF. For the CDR3, the DNA is TGTGCCAGCAGTGACTGGGGGGGGGGGAGCACAGATACGCAGTATTTT.

The CDR3 here is CATQIGGVPYNEQFF. The DNA of the CDR3 is TGTGCCACGCAAATCGGGGGGGTCCCCTACAATGAGCAGTTCTTC. The chain has TRBV28 and TRBJ2-1, with TRBD2 identical over 8 bases. This CDR3 is 15 amino acids long. The V gene end was trimmed by 10 bases and the J gene end by 2 bases; junction bases not matched to a gene: 10. The germline CDR1 and CDR2 sequences are MDHEN and SYDVKM.

By proportion, this clone is medium-sized. V is TRBV10-3 and J is TRBJ2-7, with D unclear. Trimming stripped 7 bases from V and 3 bases from J, with 13 bases between. CDR3 size: 13 residues. Germline loops: CDR1 ENHRY, CDR2 SYGVKD. CDR3 nucleotide sequence: TGTGCCATCAAAGTTGGACCCCACTACGAGCAGTACTTC. Its protein is CAIKVGPHYEQYF.

The chain employs TRBV9 and TRBJ2-3; D unclear. The germline V gene has CDR1 SGDLS and CDR2 YYNGEE. Between the trimmed V and J ends, which lost 4 bases and 4 bases, there was a span of 13 bases. This CDR3 contains 14 residues. The CDR3 DNA reads as TGTGCCAGCAGCCCCAGCTGGGTTTCAGATACGCAGTATTTT. Protein product: CASSPSWVSDTQYF.